Below, 26 T cell receptor beta chains from the same sample are listed, as sequenced in a study of metastatic and nonmetastatic thyroid tumors. No patient received treatment before thyroid surgery. With MiXCR, TCRdb called clones anew from the PCR reads. Of tens of thousands of clones in the sample, roughly an eighth were seen once. Sequenced: tumor tissue. The receptors were sampled from a female donor with papillary thyroid cancer or a benign thyroid nodule (not recorded which). Some clones in this sample may be carry-over from other donors' samples.

Concerning this clone itself: Being one base from a much bigger clone, this may be a read error. Distinct nucleotide sequences in the sample also encode this CDR3. The V and J genes are TRBV20-1 and TRBJ1-1, with 7 bases matching TRBD1. V was pared by 0 bases and J by 9 bases, with 4 bases of the junction left unmatched. The CDR3 sequence is 12 residues long. CDR1 and CDR2 from the germline V gene are DFQATT and SNEGSKA (reference sequence). The CDR3 sequence: CSARDGRGKAFF. In DNA, the CDR3 is TGCAGTGCTAGAGACGGCAGGGGGAAAGCTTTCTTT.

The genes are TRBV12-3 or TRBV12-4 and TRBJ2-1; 8 positions agree with TRBD2. The V and J ends lost 0 bases and 2 bases, in that order; junction bases with no gene match: 21. The CDR3 sequence is 22 residues long. The CDR3 reads CASSLAPGGLAAGSVPYNEQFF. DNA of the CDR3: TGTGCCAGCAGTTTAGCCCCCGGAGGACTAGCTGCGGGGAGTGTTCCCTACAATGAGCAGTTCTTC.

Regarding this clone: A much more abundant neighbour one base away suggests this may be a read error. The chain is built from TRBV9 and TRBJ2-7; no clear D. Germline CDR1 is SGDLS and CDR2 is YYNGEE. The V and J ends lost 0 bases and 3 bases respectively, with 7 bases between them. The CDR3 length is 13 residues. The CDR3: CASSVDWVYEQYF. The CDR3 DNA is TGTGCCAGCAGCGTAGATTGGGTCTACGAGCAGTACTTC.

As for this clone: A much larger clone differs by one base, so this may be a read error. The J gene is TRBJ2-3, the V gene TRBV2; D is tentatively TRBD1 or TRBD2 (5 bases each). Between the trimmed V and J ends, which lost 4 bases and 5 bases, there was a span of 13 bases. The CDR3 is made up of 14 amino acids. Germline values: CDR1 SNHLY, CDR2 FYNNEI. CDR3 amino acids: CASSAFGAKDTQYF. For the CDR3, the DNA is TGTGCCAGCAGTGCATTCGGGGCCAAAGATACGCAGTATTTT.

This clone has ten or more counts. Different DNA sequences within this sample yield the same CDR3. The chain uses TRBV5-1 and TRBJ2-3; a weak D match, TRBD1 (5 bases). CDR3 length: 16 amino acids. V shed 3 bases and J shed 1 base, with 15 bases lying between them. CDR1 is SGHRS and CDR2 is YFSETQ in the germline V gene. The CDR3 loop reads CASSSGRVGGTDTQYF. CDR3 nucleotide sequence: TGCGCCAGCAGCTCCGGACGGGTAGGGGGCACAGATACGCAGTATTTT. Full variable domain (rest looked up from reference TRBV5-1 and TRBJ2-3): KAGVTQTPRYLIKTRGQQVTLSCSPISGHRSVSWYQQTPGQGLQFLFEYFSETQRNKGNFPGRFSGRQFSNSRSEMNVSTLELGDSALYLCASSSGRVGGTDTQYFGPGTRLTVL.

This clone was recorded at least ten times. The chain is built from TRBV7-3 and TRBJ2-7, with a weak D call TRBD1 (6 bases). The V gene's germline CDR1 is SGHTA and CDR2 FQGTGA. V lost 5 bases, J lost 7 bases, and 18 bases lay in between. The CDR3 contains 14 residues. The CDR3 DNA follows: TGTGCCAGCAGCCAAACGGCACAGGGTTGGGAGCAGTACTTC. It specifies CASSQTAQGWEQYF.

This chain links TRBV28 with TRBJ2-4; no firm D call. Per the germline V gene, CDR1 is MDHEN and CDR2 is SYDVKM. V was trimmed by 8 bases and J by 0 bases, leaving 11 bases between them. The CDR3 loop spans 14 amino acids. CDR3 amino acids: CASAGMIAKNIQYF. The CDR3 DNA follows: TGTGCCAGCGCCGGCATGATAGCCAAAAACATTCAGTACTTC.

This clone was recorded at least ten times. Other DNA sequences in the sample encode the same CDR3. The chain employs TRBV6-1 and TRBJ1-2, with TRBD1 matching over 7 bases. Germline V gives CDR1 MNHNS, CDR2 SASEGT. J was trimmed by 3 bases and V by 7 bases; bases with no gene match: 8. This CDR3 spans 14 amino acids. CDR3 DNA sequence: TGTGCCAGCAACAAGGGGGCAGCCGACTATGGCTACACCTTC. Its translation is CASNKGAADYGYTF.

This clone was recorded at least ten times. The V gene is TRBV20-1, the J gene TRBJ1-1; unclear D gene. The V and J ends lost 5 bases and 1 base respectively, with 11 bases between them. The germline V gene has CDR1 DFQATT and CDR2 SNEGSKA (reference sequence). This CDR3 is 13 amino acids long. The CDR3 DNA follows: TGCAGTGCTCGCCCATGGGGGAACACTGAAGCTTTCTTT. It specifies CSARPWGNTEAFF.

In this sample, this clone turned up many times. The chain combines TRBV30 with TRBJ1-1; no definite D call. CDR1 and CDR2 from the germline V gene are GTSNPN and SVGIG (reference sequence). This CDR3 has 12 residues. The V and J ends lost 4 bases and 2 bases respectively, with 8 bases between them. The CDR3: CAWKRENTEAFF. The CDR3 nucleotides read TGTGCCTGGAAGAGAGAAAACACTGAAGCTTTCTTT.

The chain's CDR3 is CSASLPGQGIPGYTF. The CDR3 DNA reads TGCAGTGCTTCTCTACCGGGACAGGGTATCCCTGGCTACACCTTC. The V and J genes are TRBV20-1 and TRBJ1-2; 9 nucleotides agree with TRBD1. The V gene's germline CDR1 is DFQATT and CDR2 SNEGSKA (reference sequence). The J segment lost 7 bases and the V segment lost 5 bases, leaving 14 bases of the junction unmatched. The CDR3 has 15 amino acids.

There are a few counts of this clone. The rearrangement joins TRBV15 to TRBJ1-3; no clear D. The CDR3 is 15 amino acids. The germline gives CDR1 LNHNV, CDR2 YYDKDF (reference sequence). The V gene lost 0 bases and the J gene lost 0 bases, with 6 bases spanning the gap. CDR3 bases: TGTGCCACCAGCAGAGAGGGGTTCTCTGGAAACACCATATATTTT. Protein: CATSREGFSGNTIYF.

This chain uses TRBV20-1 with TRBJ2-7, with 11 bases lining up with TRBD2. The germline gives CDR1 DFQATT, CDR2 SNEGSKA (reference sequence). This CDR3 spans 18 amino acids. The junction had 15 bases not matched to a gene; V was cut back by 5 bases and J by 0 bases. The CDR3 DNA is TGCAGTGCTTCGCCATTAGCGGGAGGGCCTCTAAGCTCCTACGAGCAGTACTTC. This gives the protein CSASPLAGGPLSSYEQYF.

As concerns this clone: A much larger clonotype is one base distant, so this may be a read error. The sample holds other DNA sequences that translate to the same CDR3. The chain is built from TRBV4-1 and TRBJ2-7; 8 bases map to TRBD1. The CDR3 spans 14 residues. Germline values: CDR1 MGHRA, CDR2 YSYEKL. The CDR3 region has the DNA TGCGCCAGCAGTCAAGGACAGGGCTCCAGCGAGCAGTACTTC. Translated, it gives CASSQGQGSSEQYF.

This clone occurred many times. A read error may produce the germline difference seen at one junction end. The rearrangement uses TRBV5-1 and TRBJ1-1, with 7 bases that match TRBD1. Per germline, CDR1 SGHRS and CDR2 YFSETQ. This CDR3 is built from 16 residues. DNA for the CDR3: TGCGCCAGCAGCTACATACGCGCACAGGGGAACGCTGAAGCTTTCTTT. Its translation is CASSYIRAQGNAEAFF.

This clone was found many times. The rearrangement links TRBV7-8 to TRBJ1-2, with D possibly being TRBD1 (6 bases). CDR1 is SGHVS and CDR2 is FQNEAQ in the germline V gene. V lost 5 bases and J 4 bases, leaving 17 bases between the germline ends. This CDR3 region has 15 residues. The CDR3 loop reads CASSINRVVSYGYTF. Here the CDR3 DNA reads TGTGCCAGCAGCATCAACAGGGTGGTTAGCTATGGCTACACCTTC.

The chain uses TRBV5-1 and TRBJ2-7; D is tentatively TRBD1 or TRBD2 (5 bases each). Germline V gene data show CDR1 as SGHRS and CDR2 as YFSETQ. The CDR3 extends over 12 amino acids. V dropped 4 bases and J dropped 3 bases, with 8 bases sitting between them. CDR3 DNA sequence: TGCGCCAGCAGCGGGGGTGTCTACGAGCAGTACTTC. Its protein product is CASSGGVYEQYF.

This clone has at least ten counts. This rearrangement joins TRBV3-1 to TRBJ2-1; D unclear. This CDR3 has 13 residues. Germline CDR1 is LGHDT and CDR2 is YNNKEL (reference sequence). The V end lost 4 bases, the J end lost 10 bases, and 14 bases lay between the germline ends. The CDR3 nucleotides are TGTGCCAGCAGCCCAAAGCCCGTGGTCGAGCAGTTCTTC. It is translated as CASSPKPVVEQFF.

Comments on this clone: A single base separates this from a much larger clone, so it may be a read error. Likely a read error: the CDR3 ends without its conserved phenylalanine or tryptophan. The gene calls are TRBV12-3 or TRBV12-4 and TRBJ2-1, with TRBD2 as a possible D gene (5 bases). The V end lost 7 bases, the J end lost 0 bases, and 19 bases lay between the germline ends. This CDR3 contains 17 residues. Written as DNA, the CDR3 is TGTGCCAGCATCCCCGCGCTGACTAAAAGCTCCTACAATGAGCAGTTCCTC. Its translation: CASIPALTKSSYNEQFL.

This clone was seen repeatedly, ten times or more. V gene TRBV11-2 combines with J gene TRBJ2-3, with D hard to call. Per germline, CDR1 SGHAT and CDR2 FQNNGV. With 1 base removed from V and 2 bases from J, the gap between germline ends came to 7 bases. The CDR3 totals 14 residues. The CDR3: CASSLGLNTDTQYF. Written as DNA, the CDR3 is TGTGCCAGCAGCTTAGGCCTAAACACAGATACGCAGTATTTT.

The sample holds many counts of this clone. Other nucleotide sequences in the sample specify the same CDR3. The V and J genes are TRBV5-5 and TRBJ2-5; possibly TRBD1 for D (5 bases). CDR3 length: 15 amino acids. V lost 5 bases and J lost 1, with 15 bases in between. Germline-derived CDR1 and CDR2 are SGHKS and YYEKEE (reference sequence). The CDR3 loop reads CASSGVGVVQETQYF. In DNA form, the CDR3 reads TGTGCCAGCAGTGGGGTAGGGGTAGTCCAAGAGACCCAGTACTTC.

This clone was seen ten or more times. This rearrangement joins TRBV18 to TRBJ2-2; D is ambiguous. The CDR3 loop spans 15 amino acids. CDR1 and CDR2 from the germline V gene are KGHSH and LQKENI. The V and J ends lost 1 base and 7 bases respectively, with 13 bases between them. In nucleotides, the CDR3 is TGTGCCAGCTCACCACGACAAATCTACGGCGGGGAGCTGTTTTTT. The encoded protein is CASSPRQIYGGELFF.

Worth noting for this clone: A single base separates this from a much larger clone, so it may be a read error. The V call is TRBV11-2, the J call TRBJ2-3; possible D gene TRBD2, 5 bases. Trimming removed 2 bases from V and 8 bases from J, with 20 bases in between. Germline V gene sequence: CDR1 SGHAT, CDR2 FQNNGV. This CDR3 has 16 amino acids. CDR3 loop: CASSLRTGRGPGTQYF. The DNA for the CDR3 is TGTGCCAGCAGCTTACGGACGGGCCGAGGGCCAGGTACGCAGTATTTT.

This clone was seen a few times. One base away lies a much larger clone, so this may be a sequencing read error. The rearrangement uses TRBV19 and TRBJ2-7; TRBD2 agrees at 9 bases. In germline, CDR1 is LNHDA, CDR2 SQIVND (reference sequence). This CDR3 contains 15 residues. J was trimmed by 0 bases and V by 3 bases; bases with no gene match: 3. CDR3 residues: CASSIIAGVSYEQYF. The CDR3 region has the DNA TGTGCCAGTAGTATTATAGCGGGAGTCTCCTACGAGCAGTACTTC.

This clone was counted a few times. This may be a read error, as it is one base from a much larger clone. The genes are TRBV27 and TRBJ1-2; TRBD1 agrees at 7 bases. Germline-derived CDR1 and CDR2 are MNHEY and SMNVEV (reference sequence). The CDR3 totals 12 residues. The CDR3 reads CASRGQSYGYNF. CDR3 coding DNA: TGTGCCAGCAGGGGACAGTCTTATGGCTACAACTTC.

This clone was recorded at least ten times. This chain links TRBV15 with TRBJ1-5; D remains unclear. The CDR3 contains 12 residues. Germline V gene lookup returns CDR1 LNHNV and CDR2 YYDKDF (reference sequence). The V gene lost 3 bases and the J gene lost 9 bases, with 9 bases spanning the gap. The CDR3 sequence is CATSRGSGPQHF. DNA for the CDR3: TGTGCCACCAGCAGGGGGTCAGGGCCCCAGCATTTT.